Included here is one TCR beta chain sequence, with context. This specimen belongs to a study of blood T cell repertoires in COVID-19. The wider study: Samples taken during acute and convalescent COVID-19 were collected in the United States, Italy and Spain. PBMCs, B-cell-depleted T cells, or T cells were the source of the cDNA or gDNA that made up the material.

In the study's own analysis: Amplification of reference gene primers was used by the study to estimate nucleated cell counts. TCRdb's table, derived via immunoSEQ multiplex PCR, lists solely in-frame clones and lacks some. V and J calls and clone size are copied from that table; D and trimming were computed from the DNA. The sample has hundreds of thousands of clones, about 80% seen once. The CDR3 is 17 amino acids. With V trimmed by 4 bases and J by 7 bases, 16 bases remained unmatched. Per the germline V gene, CDR1 is MGHRA and CDR2 is YSYEKL. This rearrangement joins TRBV4-1 to TRBJ2-1; 7 bases are shared with TRBD2. The clonotype originates from a woman of 80 years or more with acute or convalescent COVID-19. Sequencing was carried out using peripheral blood. CDR3 region: CASSRYPSKGGDNEQFF. CDR3 nucleotides: TGCGCCAGCAGCCGCTACCCCAGTAAGGGAGGGGATAATGAGCAGTTCTTC.